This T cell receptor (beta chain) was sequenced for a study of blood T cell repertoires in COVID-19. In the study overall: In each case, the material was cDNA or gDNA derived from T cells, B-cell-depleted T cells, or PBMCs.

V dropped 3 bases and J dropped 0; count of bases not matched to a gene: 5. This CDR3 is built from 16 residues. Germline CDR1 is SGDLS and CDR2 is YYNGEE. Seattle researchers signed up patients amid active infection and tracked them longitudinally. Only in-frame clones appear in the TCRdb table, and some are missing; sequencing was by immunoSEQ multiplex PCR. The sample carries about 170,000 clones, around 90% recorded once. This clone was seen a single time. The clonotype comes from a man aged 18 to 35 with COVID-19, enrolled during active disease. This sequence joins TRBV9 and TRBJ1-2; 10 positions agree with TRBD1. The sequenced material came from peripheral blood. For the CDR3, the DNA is TGTGCCAGCAGCGCCGGGACAGGGGAGCCTAACTATGGCTACACCTTC. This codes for CASSAGTGEPNYGYTF.